Sequencing of this TCR beta chain was carried out in a study of cytomegalovirus exposure and HLA in healthy donors. This table comes from immunoSEQ multiplex PCR, and its TCRdb copy is limited to in-frame clones, with some not included. The sample yields 150,000 to 200,000 clones, 80% to 85% seen once. Germline V gene data show CDR1 as LNHNV and CDR2 as YYDKDF (reference sequence). Trimming cost V 3 bases and J 13 bases; bases outside gene matches: 9. The CDR3 sequence is 13 residues long. The chain links TRBV15 to TRBJ2-1, with TRBD1 matching 7 bases. Sequences were obtained from PBMCs. This clonotype was obtained from a woman between 18 and 29 years old in good health and CMV-seropositive. CDR3 sequence: CATSRIPGQLQFF. CDR3 DNA sequence: TGTGCCACCAGCAGGATTCCGGGACAGCTACAGTTCTTC.